Each of the 2 T cell receptor beta chains below was sequenced from the same sample in a study of tumor-infiltrating lymphocytes in primary liver carcinoma. TCR beta cDNA was reverse-transcribed from roughly 0.45 ug of total RNA. The reaction used a constant-region primer and ProtoScript II reverse transcriptase. What produced the TCR beta libraries was three nested multiplex PCR rounds using slightly modified ARM-PCR. Both of the initial two PCR rounds ran for nine to eleven cycles and employed TRBV1-TRBV30 forward primers alongside a C-beta reverse primer. MiXCR, run by TCRdb on the multiplex PCR reads, gives a single entry per CDR3 protein. The repertoire holds 330,000 or so distinct CDR3 sequences, approximately 65% seen once, with 5.5% to 7% in the top ten. They got blood RNA out of unsorted whole blood and also pulled out germline DNA. Sequences were obtained from peripheral blood. These TCRs come from a middle-aged man with primary liver carcinoma and hepatitis B virus infection.

This clonotype was recorded at least ten times. CDR3 in amino acids: CASSYSYRDQPQHF. In DNA, the CDR3 is TGTGCCAGCAGTTACTCCTACCGTGATCAGCCCCAGCATTTT. J is TRBJ1-5 and V is TRBV6-5; D uncertain. The CDR3 spans 14 residues. Trimming took 0 bases from V and 5 from J, leaving 8 bases between them. Germline V gene data show CDR1 as MNHEY and CDR2 as SVGAGI.

As concerns this clonotype: A much larger clone is a single base away; this may be a read error. The V call is TRBV6-5, the J call TRBJ2-3; TRBD2 might be the D (6 bases). The CDR3 runs 14 residues. CDR1 is MNHEY and CDR2 is SVGAGI in the germline V gene. CDR3 loop: CANSYEAGADTQYF. DNA of the CDR3: TGTGCCAACAGTTACGAAGCGGGTGCAGATACGCAGTATTTT.